The rows below give T cell receptor beta chains drawn from one sample of a study of cytomegalovirus exposure and HLA in healthy donors. Some clones are missing from TCRdb's copy, which holds only in-frame ones; the method was immunoSEQ multiplex PCR. The sample includes roughly 100,000 clones, less than 85% of them seen just once. Specimen: PBMCs. The receptors stem from a man aged 35 to 55 in good health and CMV-seropositive. Each CDR3 is given with its conserved first and last residue. A D gene is named only where the DNA matches it firmly. Where a row states a size, it is once, few, many or the class of an expanded clone; other rows omit it.

v_gene	j_gene	d_gene	abundance	CDR3aa	CDR3nt
TRBV7-3	TRBJ2-1	-	-	CASSLTRGLYNEQFF	TGTGCCAGCAGCTTAACGCGGGGGCTTTACAATGAGCAGTTCTTC
TRBV5-4	TRBJ1-5	-	-	CASSSGLAQPQHF	TGTGCCAGCAGCTCCGGGTTGGCCCAGCCCCAGCATTTT
TRBV30	TRBJ1-1	TRBD1	few	CAWSVLGGRHTEAFF	TGTGCCTGGAGTGTATTAGGGGGCAGGCACACTGAAGCTTTCTTT
TRBV25-1	TRBJ1-1	TRBD1	-	CASSEYLTGSTYEAFF	TGTGCCAGCAGTGAATATTTGACAGGGTCTACTTATGAAGCTTTCTTT
TRBV30	TRBJ1-2	-	-	CAWGWGAGYTF	TGTGCCTGGGGTTGGGGCGCTGGCTACACCTTC
TRBV27	TRBJ1-5	TRBD1	-	CASSLQGAGQPQHF	TGTGCCAGCAGTTTACAGGGGGCCGGGCAGCCCCAGCATTTT
TRBV11-2	TRBJ1-3	-	-	CASSGLSSGNTIYF	TGTGCCAGCAGCGGGCTCTCCTCTGGAAACACCATATATTTT
TRBV19	TRBJ1-5	-	-	CASKPGLSNQPQHF	TGTGCCAGTAAGCCGGGACTCAGCAATCAGCCCCAGCATTTT
TRBV7-3	TRBJ2-1	-	-	CASSLWGDSYNEQFF	TGTGCCAGCAGCTTATGGGGGGACTCCTACAATGAGCAGTTCTTC
TRBV7-6	TRBJ2-7	-	few	CASSLTGVEQYF	TGTGCCAGCAGCTTAACCGGGGTCGAGCAGTACTTC
TRBV6-5	TRBJ1-1	TRBD1	-	CASSLTGGRTEAFF	TGTGCCAGCAGTTTAACAGGGGGGCGGACTGAAGCTTTCTTT
TRBV7-8	TRBJ2-1	-	-	CASSPFRNEQFF	TGTGCCAGCAGCCCGTTTCGCAATGAGCAGTTCTTC
TRBV12-5	TRBJ2-2	TRBD1	once	CASGLVGSTGVGNLFF	TGTGCTAGTGGTTTGGTAGGGTCCACAGGGGTTGGAAACCTGTTTTTT
TRBV9	TRBJ2-3	-	few	CASSTGNTDTQYF	TGTGCCAGCAGCACAGGAAACACAGATACGCAGTATTTT
TRBV5-6	TRBJ2-3	-	-	CASSLRSFRGSDTQYF	TGTGCCAGCAGCTTGCGTTCCTTCAGGGGCTCAGATACGCAGTATTTT
TRBV18	TRBJ1-1	-	few	CASSLFRVPANTEAFF	TGTGCCAGCTCATTGTTCAGGGTCCCCGCGAACACTGAAGCTTTCTTT
TRBV6-5	TRBJ2-2	-	-	CASRSETGELFF	TGTGCCAGCAGAAGTGAGACCGGGGAGCTGTTTTTT
TRBV11-2	TRBJ2-2	TRBD1	-	CASSLRGQRNTGELFF	TGTGCCAGCAGCTTAAGGGGACAGAGGAACACCGGGGAGCTGTTTTTT
TRBV9	TRBJ2-7	TRBD2	once	CASSAGLAGTYEQYF	TGTGCCAGCAGCGCGGGACTAGCGGGGACCTACGAGCAGTACTTC
TRBV7-2	TRBJ2-5	-	-	CASSFGTFQETQYF	TGTGCCAGCAGCTTTGGGACATTCCAAGAGACCCAGTACTTC
TRBV2	TRBJ2-7	-	-	CASIDSYEQYF	TGTGCCAGCATTGACAGTTACGAGCAGTACTTC
TRBV5-1	TRBJ2-2	TRBD2	-	CASSQVGGSGGELFF	TGCGCCAGCAGTCAGGTCGGCGGGAGCGGCGGGGAGCTGTTTTTT
TRBV11-2	TRBJ2-7	TRBD1	-	CASSPLWTGRRERYYEQYF	TGTGCCAGCAGCCCACTTTGGACAGGGAGACGGGAGAGGTACTACGAGCAGTACTTC
TRBV4-1	TRBJ1-1	TRBD1	-	CASSPNQGAYTEAFF	TGCGCCAGCAGCCCTAATCAGGGGGCGTACACTGAAGCTTTCTTT
TRBV11-2	TRBJ2-5	TRBD2	-	CASSLGGSGGKETQYF	TGTGCCAGCAGCTTAGGAGGTAGCGGGGGTAAAGAGACCCAGTACTTC
TRBV4-3	TRBJ2-1	-	-	CASSQGGLADSYEQFF	TGCGCCAGCAGCCAAGGGGGGCTAGCGGACTCCTATGAGCAGTTCTTC
TRBV7-9	TRBJ2-1	TRBD2	-	CASSLESSGISYNEQFF	TGTGCCAGCAGCTTAGAGTCTAGCGGGATCTCCTACAATGAGCAGTTCTTC
TRBV18	TRBJ1-1	-	-	CASSRMNTEAFF	TGTGCCAGCTCACGTATGAACACTGAAGCTTTCTTT
TRBV2	TRBJ1-2	TRBD1	-	CASSEYGDRGDGYTF	TGTGCCAGCAGTGAATACGGGGACAGGGGGGATGGCTACACCTTC
TRBV9	TRBJ1-1	-	-	CASSGTVSNTEAFF	TGTGCCAGCAGCGGAACAGTTTCGAACACTGAAGCTTTCTTT
TRBV7-9	TRBJ2-2	-	-	CASSLDQGRITGELFF	TGTGCCAGCAGCTTAGATCAGGGCCGAATCACCGGGGAGCTGTTTTTT